This T cell receptor beta chain originates from a study of blood T cell repertoires in COVID-19. Across the study: The study drew acute and convalescent COVID-19 samples from the United States, Italy and Spain.

This table comes from immunoSEQ multiplex PCR, and its TCRdb copy is limited to in-frame clones, with some not included. There are approximately 250,000 clones in the sample; 84% occur only once, and less than 4.5% lies in the top ten. Trimming cost V 3 bases and J 2 bases; bases outside gene matches: 0. Germline assignment: CDR1 SGHNT and CDR2 YENEEA. CDR3 length equals 14 residues. The rearrangement joins TRBV11-3 to TRBJ2-5, with 10 bases fitting TRBD1. The sample taken for sequencing was peripheral blood. This sequence was found in a man aged 50-60 years with acute or convalescent COVID-19. CDR3 residues: CASSLDRGQETQYF. CDR3 bases: TGTGCCAGCAGCTTGGACAGGGGGCAAGAGACCCAGTACTTC.